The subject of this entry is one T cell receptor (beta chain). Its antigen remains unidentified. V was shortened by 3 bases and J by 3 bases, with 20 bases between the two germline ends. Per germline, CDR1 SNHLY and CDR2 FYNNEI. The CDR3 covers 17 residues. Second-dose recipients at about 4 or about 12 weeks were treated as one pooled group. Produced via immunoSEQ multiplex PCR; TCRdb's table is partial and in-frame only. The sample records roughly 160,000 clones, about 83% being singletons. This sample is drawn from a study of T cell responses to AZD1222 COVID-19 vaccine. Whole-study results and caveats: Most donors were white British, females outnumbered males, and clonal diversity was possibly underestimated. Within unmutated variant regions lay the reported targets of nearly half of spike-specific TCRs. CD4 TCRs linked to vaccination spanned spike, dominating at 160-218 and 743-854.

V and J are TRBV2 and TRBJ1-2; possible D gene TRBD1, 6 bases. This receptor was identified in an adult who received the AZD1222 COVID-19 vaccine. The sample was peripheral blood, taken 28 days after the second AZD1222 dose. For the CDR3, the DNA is TGTGCCAGCAGTGAGCCGGGGGCGGGTAGGATGGACTATGGCTACACCTTC. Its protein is CASSEPGAGRMDYGYTF. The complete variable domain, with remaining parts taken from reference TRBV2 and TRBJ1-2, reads EPEVTQTPSHQVTQMGQEVILRCVPISNHLYFYWYRQILGQKVEFLVSFYNNEISEKSEIFDDQFSVERPDGSNFTLKIRSTKLEDSAMYFCASSEPGAGRMDYGYTFGSGTRLTVV.